Shown below are 4 T cell receptor beta chains from a single sample sequenced in a study of blood T cell repertoires in COVID-19. TCRdb's table, derived via immunoSEQ multiplex PCR, lists solely in-frame clones and lacks some. Of roughly 82,000 clones listed, 90% are singletons. Sequenced sample: peripheral blood. The receptors originated from a woman in her forties or fifties in a cohort sampled during active COVID-19.

The rearrangement joins TRBV27 to TRBJ2-5; maybe TRBD1 (6 bases). CDR3 length equals 14 residues. Between the trimmed V and J ends, which lost 4 bases and 2 bases, there was a span of 11 bases. Germline V gene data show CDR1 as MNHEY and CDR2 as SMNVEV (reference sequence). The CDR3 is CASSSEQGQETQYF. The CDR3 DNA follows: TGTGCCAGCAGTTCGGAGCAGGGGCAAGAGACCCAGTACTTC.

The chain couples TRBV2 to TRBJ2-1; D is undetermined. The CDR3 sequence is 15 residues long. V dropped 5 bases and J dropped 6 bases, with 17 bases sitting between them. The germline V gene encodes CDR1 SNHLY and CDR2 FYNNEI. The CDR3 sequence is CASSSEEAVINEQFF. CDR3 sequence (DNA): TGTGCCAGCAGTTCGGAAGAGGCCGTTATCAATGAGCAGTTCTTC. Full variable domain (rest looked up from reference TRBV2 and TRBJ2-1): EPEVTQTPSHQVTQMGQEVILRCVPISNHLYFYWYRQILGQKVEFLVSFYNNEISEKSEIFDDQFSVERPDGSNFTLKIRSTKLEDSAMYFCASSSEEAVINEQFFGPGTRLTVL.

The rearrangement joins TRBV11-2 to TRBJ2-1; TRBD2 agrees at 10 bases. CDR1 SGHAT and CDR2 FQNNGV come from the germline V gene. CDR3 length: 17 residues. V trimming: 5 bases; J trimming: 6 bases; junction bases outside the gene matches: 13. The CDR3 DNA is TGTGCCAGCAGCCGGGGTGCTAGCGGGAGTAGGGCCAATGAGCAGTTCTTC. This sequence encodes CASSRGASGSRANEQFF.

The genes are TRBV7-8 and TRBJ2-7, with D hard to call. The CDR3 spans 11 residues. V was trimmed by 5 bases and J by 3 bases, leaving 5 bases between them. Germline CDR1 reads SGHVS; CDR2 reads FQNEAQ. The CDR3: CASSLYYEQYF. The CDR3 bases are TGTGCCAGCAGCCTGTACTACGAGCAGTACTTC.